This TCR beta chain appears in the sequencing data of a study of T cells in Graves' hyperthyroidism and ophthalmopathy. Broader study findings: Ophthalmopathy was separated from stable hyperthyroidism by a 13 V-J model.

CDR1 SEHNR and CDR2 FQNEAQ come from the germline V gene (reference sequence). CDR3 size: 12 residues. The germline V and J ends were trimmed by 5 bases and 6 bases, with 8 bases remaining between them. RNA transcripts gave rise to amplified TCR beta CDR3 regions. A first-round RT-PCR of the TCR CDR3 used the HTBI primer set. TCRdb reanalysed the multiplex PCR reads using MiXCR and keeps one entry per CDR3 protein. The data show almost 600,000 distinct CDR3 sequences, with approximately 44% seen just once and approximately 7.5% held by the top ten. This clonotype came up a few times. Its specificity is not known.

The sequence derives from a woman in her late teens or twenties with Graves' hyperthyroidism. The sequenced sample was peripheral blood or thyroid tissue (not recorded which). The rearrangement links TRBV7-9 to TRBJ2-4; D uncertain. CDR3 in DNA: TGTGCCAGCAGCGCCCAGGCAAACATTCAGTACTTC. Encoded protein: CASSAQANIQYF.